This entry concerns a single T cell receptor beta chain. Its antigen is currently unknown. Sequence at one end of the junction differs from germline and may be a read error. The data derive from a study of T cell responses to AZD1222 COVID-19 vaccine. Study-level points and caveats: Spike-spanning, vaccine-associated CD4 TCRs were dominant at 160-218 and 743-854. White British people made up most donors, females outnumbered males, and clonal diversity was possibly underestimated.

The repertoire was sequenced with immunoSEQ multiplex PCR; TCRdb's copy has only in-frame clones and lacks some. The table includes 50,000 or so clones, about 91% detected once. This CDR3 region has 14 residues. CDR1 is KGHSH and CDR2 is LQKENI in the germline V gene. The sequence was obtained from an adult who received the AZD1222 COVID-19 vaccine. V is TRBV18 and J is TRBJ1-5, with D maybe TRBD1 (5 bases). The sequenced sample was peripheral blood, obtained 28 days after the second AZD1222 dose. In DNA, the CDR3 is TGCGCCAGCTCACCGCAGGGAGCCAATCAGCCCCAGCATTTT. Its translation is CASSPQGANQPQHF.